These 8 T cell receptor beta chains share one sample of origin, sequenced in a study of T cell changes during pregnancy in multiple sclerosis. TCRdb's copy holds only in-frame clones and misses some; the assay was immunoSEQ multiplex PCR. In the table there are around 92,000 clones, 90% to 95% of which are singletons. This sample comprised peripheral blood, obtained in the first trimester of pregnancy. Source of these receptors: a female donor with multiple sclerosis, enrolled in a pregnancy study.

The V gene is TRBV15, the J gene TRBJ2-7; maybe TRBD1 (6 bases). Per germline, CDR1 LNHNV and CDR2 YYDKDF (reference sequence). V shed 4 bases and J shed 3 bases, with 7 bases lying between them. The CDR3 consists of 12 residues. CDR3 region: CATSKGVYEQYF. The CDR3 DNA reads as TGTGCCACCAGCAAGGGGGTCTACGAGCAGTACTTC.

This clone appeared once. The chain recombines TRBV6-5 with TRBJ1-2; tentatively, D is TRBD1 (5 bases). CDR1 is MNHEY and CDR2 is SVGAGI in the germline V gene. The V end was cut by 2 bases, the J end by 1 base, with 5 bases between. CDR3 length: 13 amino acids. CDR3 DNA sequence: TGTGCCAGCAGTTACGACAGTAACTATGGCTACACCTTC. As protein: CASSYDSNYGYTF.

The J gene is TRBJ1-1, the V gene TRBV28, with a tentative D call TRBD1 (5 bases). The germline CDR1 and CDR2 sequences are MDHEN and SYDVKM. The CDR3 is 17 residues long. Trimming shortened V by 2 bases and J by 5 bases, and 21 bases separated the two germline ends. CDR3 sequence: CASSLNLYKREGTEAFF. The CDR3 nucleotides are TGTGCCAGCAGTTTAAACCTTTACAAGCGGGAGGGGACTGAAGCTTTCTTT.

This clone was seen a single time. The chain recombines TRBV7-8 with TRBJ1-6; no firm D call. The V end was cut by 0 bases, the J end by 6 bases, with 12 bases between. CDR1 is SGHVS and CDR2 is FQNEAQ in the germline V gene. CDR3 size: 16 residues. For the CDR3, the DNA is TGTGCCAGCAGCTTAGCGCGAGGAATAACTAATTCACCCCTCCACTTT. Translation: CASSLARGITNSPLHF.

The V gene is TRBV6-6, the J gene TRBJ1-2; D remains unclear. Germline loops: CDR1 MNHNY, CDR2 SVGAGI (reference sequence). The CDR3 length is 15 residues. Trimming removed 1 base at V and 3 bases at J, with 12 bases between. The CDR3 here is CASSYYAQVDYGYTF. In DNA, the CDR3 is TGTGCCAGCAGTTACTATGCGCAGGTTGACTATGGCTACACCTTC.

This sequence joins TRBV27 and TRBJ2-2; D unresolved. In germline, CDR1 is MNHEY, CDR2 SMNVEV (reference sequence). The CDR3 is 13 amino acids. Trimming left V 5 bases short and J 7 bases short, with 11 bases between. This CDR3 is CASSTVVGGELFF. For the CDR3, the DNA is TGTGCCAGCAGTACAGTCGTGGGCGGGGAGCTGTTTTTT.

This clone was found once. V gene TRBV4-1 combines with J gene TRBJ2-5; 7 bases are shared with TRBD2. CDR3 size: 14 residues. The germline V gene has CDR1 MGHRA and CDR2 YSYEKL. With V trimmed by 2 bases and J by 1 base, 1 base remained unmatched. The CDR3 coding sequence is TGCGCCAGCAGCCAACAGCGGGGCCAAGAGACCCAGTACTTC. It is translated as CASSQQRGQETQYF.

This rearrangement joins TRBV6-6 to TRBJ1-5; the D is unclear. The germline V gene has CDR1 MNHNY and CDR2 SVGAGI (reference sequence). CDR3 length: 14 residues. Trimming removed 7 bases at V and 0 bases at J, with 10 bases between. CDR3 bases: TGTGCCAGCACCGCGGGAGCTAGCAATCAGCCCCAGCATTTT. It encodes CASTAGASNQPQHF.